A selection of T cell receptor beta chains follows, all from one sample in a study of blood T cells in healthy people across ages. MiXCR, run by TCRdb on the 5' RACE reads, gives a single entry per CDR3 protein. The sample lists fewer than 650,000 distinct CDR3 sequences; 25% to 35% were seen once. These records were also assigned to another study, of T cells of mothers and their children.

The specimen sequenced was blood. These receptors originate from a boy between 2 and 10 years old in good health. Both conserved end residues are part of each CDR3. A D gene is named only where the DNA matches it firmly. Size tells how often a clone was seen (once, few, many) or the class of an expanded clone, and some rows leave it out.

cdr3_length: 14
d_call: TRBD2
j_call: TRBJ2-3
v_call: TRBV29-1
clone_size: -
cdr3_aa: CSGEGLAGADTQYF
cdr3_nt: TGCAGCGGGGAGGGACTAGCGGGAGCAGATACGCAGTATTTT

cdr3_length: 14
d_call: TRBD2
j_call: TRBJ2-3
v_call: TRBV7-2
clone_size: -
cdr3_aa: CASGLGLATDTQYF
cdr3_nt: TGTGCCAGCGGCCTAGGACTAGCGACAGATACGCAGTATTTT

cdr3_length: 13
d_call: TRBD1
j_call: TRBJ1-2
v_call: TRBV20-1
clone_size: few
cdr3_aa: CSAGTGENYGYTF
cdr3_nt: TGCAGTGCTGGTACAGGGGAGAACTATGGCTACACCTTC

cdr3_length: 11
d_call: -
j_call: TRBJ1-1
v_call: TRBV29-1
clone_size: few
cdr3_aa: CSVEDHTEAFF
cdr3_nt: TGCAGCGTTGAAGATCACACTGAAGCTTTCTTT

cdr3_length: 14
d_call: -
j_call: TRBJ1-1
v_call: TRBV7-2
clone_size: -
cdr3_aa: CASSTRDSGTEAFF
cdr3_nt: TGTGCCAGCAGCACCCGCGACAGCGGCACTGAAGCTTTCTTT

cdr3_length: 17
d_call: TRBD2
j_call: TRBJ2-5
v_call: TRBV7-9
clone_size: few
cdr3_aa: CASTPGLAGGDRETRYF
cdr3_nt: TGTGCCAGCACCCCGGGACTAGCGGGGGGCGATCGAGAGACCCGGTACTTC

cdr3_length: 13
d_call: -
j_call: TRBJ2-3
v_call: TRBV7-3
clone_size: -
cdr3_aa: CASSSGVGDTQYF
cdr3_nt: TGTGCCAGCAGCTCAGGGGTCGGGGATACGCAGTATTTT

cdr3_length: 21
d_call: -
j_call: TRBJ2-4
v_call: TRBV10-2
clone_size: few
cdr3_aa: CAGSVDSPGSGSFLAKNIQYF
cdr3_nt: TGCGCCGGCAGCGTGGACAGCCCAGGGAGCGGTTCGTTCTTAGCCAAAAACATTCAGTACTTC

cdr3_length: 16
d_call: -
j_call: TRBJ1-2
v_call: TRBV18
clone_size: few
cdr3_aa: CASSLSTGARNYGYTF
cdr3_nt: TGTGCCAGCTCACTTTCTACGGGGGCTCGTAACTATGGCTACACCTTC

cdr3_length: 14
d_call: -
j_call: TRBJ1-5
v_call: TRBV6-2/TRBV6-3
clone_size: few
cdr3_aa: CATEAQNSNQPQHF
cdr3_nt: TGTGCCACCGAGGCCCAGAATAGCAATCAGCCCCAGCATTTT

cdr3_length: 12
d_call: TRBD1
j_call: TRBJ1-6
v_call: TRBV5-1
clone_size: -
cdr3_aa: CASDRANSPLHF
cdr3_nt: TGCGCCAGCGACAGGGCGAATTCACCCCTCCACTTT

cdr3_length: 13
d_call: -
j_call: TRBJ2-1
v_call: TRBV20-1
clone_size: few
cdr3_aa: CSGGRGSYNEQFF
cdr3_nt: TGCAGTGGTGGCCGGGGTTCCTACAATGAGCAGTTCTTC

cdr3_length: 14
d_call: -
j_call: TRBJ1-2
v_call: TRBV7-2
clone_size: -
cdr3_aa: CASSFGGRVYGYTF
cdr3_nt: TGTGCCAGCAGCTTCGGGGGGCGGGTCTATGGCTACACCTTC

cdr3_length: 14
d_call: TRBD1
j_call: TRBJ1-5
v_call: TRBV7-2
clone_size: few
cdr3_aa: CASSPGQGAGPQHF
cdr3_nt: TGTGCCAGCAGCCCCGGACAGGGGGCCGGGCCCCAGCATTTT

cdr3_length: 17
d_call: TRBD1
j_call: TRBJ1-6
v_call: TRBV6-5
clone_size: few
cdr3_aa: CASSFLPGQRFNSPLHF
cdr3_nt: TGTGCCAGCAGTTTCCTCCCGGGACAGAGATTTAATTCACCCCTCCACTTT

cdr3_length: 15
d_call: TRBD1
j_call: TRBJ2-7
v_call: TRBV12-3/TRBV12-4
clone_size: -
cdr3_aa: CASSPGTVGIYEQYF
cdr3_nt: TGTGCCAGCAGTCCGGGGACAGTAGGAATTTACGAGCAGTACTTC

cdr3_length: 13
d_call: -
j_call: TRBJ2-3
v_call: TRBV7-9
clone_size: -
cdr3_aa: CASSLQLVDTQYF
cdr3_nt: TGTGCCAGCAGCTTACAGTTAGTAGATACGCAGTATTTT

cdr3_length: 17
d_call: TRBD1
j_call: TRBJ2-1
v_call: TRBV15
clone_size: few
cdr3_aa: CATSRDPGTGFYNEQFF
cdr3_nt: TGTGCCACCAGCAGAGACCCCGGGACAGGGTTCTACAATGAGCAGTTCTTC

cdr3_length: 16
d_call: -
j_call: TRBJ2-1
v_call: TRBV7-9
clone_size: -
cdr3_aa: CASSLALGFIRDEQFF
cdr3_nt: TGTGCCAGCAGCTTAGCGCTGGGCTTCATTAGGGATGAGCAGTTCTTC

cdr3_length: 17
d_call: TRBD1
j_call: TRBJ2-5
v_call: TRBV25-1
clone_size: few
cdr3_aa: CASSEFGDREVQEAQYF
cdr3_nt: TGTGCCAGCAGTGAATTCGGAGACAGGGAAGTCCAAGAGGCCCAGTACTTC

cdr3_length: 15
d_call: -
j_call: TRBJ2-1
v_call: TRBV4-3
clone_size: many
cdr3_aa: CASSQDGSSYNEQFF
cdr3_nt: TGCGCCAGCAGCCAAGATGGGAGCTCGTACAATGAGCAGTTCTTC

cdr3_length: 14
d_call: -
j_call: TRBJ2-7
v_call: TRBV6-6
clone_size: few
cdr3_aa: CASNSDGLSYEQYF
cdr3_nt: TGTGCCAGCAACTCGGACGGACTCTCCTACGAGCAGTACTTC

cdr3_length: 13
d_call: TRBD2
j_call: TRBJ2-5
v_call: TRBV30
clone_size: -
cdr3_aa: CAWRLAGQETQYF
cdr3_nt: TGTGCCTGGAGACTAGCGGGGCAAGAGACCCAGTACTTC

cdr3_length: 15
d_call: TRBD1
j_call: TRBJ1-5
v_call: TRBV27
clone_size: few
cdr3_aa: CASSLANTGGQPQHF
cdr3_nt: TGTGCCAGCAGTTTAGCGAATACAGGGGGGCAGCCCCAGCATTTT

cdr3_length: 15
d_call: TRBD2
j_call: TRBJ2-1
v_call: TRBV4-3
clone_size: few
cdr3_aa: CASSPGTSGDDEQFF
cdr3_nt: TGCGCCAGCAGCCCCGGGACTAGCGGAGACGATGAGCAGTTCTTC

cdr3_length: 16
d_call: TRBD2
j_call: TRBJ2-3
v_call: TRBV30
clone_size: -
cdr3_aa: CASSFSLAGGTDTQYF
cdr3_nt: TGTGCCTCAAGCTTTTCCCTAGCGGGAGGGACAGATACGCAGTATTTT

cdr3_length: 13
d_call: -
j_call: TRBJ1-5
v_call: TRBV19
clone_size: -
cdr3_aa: CASSIQGDQPQHF
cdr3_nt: TGTGCCAGTAGTATTCAGGGAGACCAGCCCCAGCATTTT

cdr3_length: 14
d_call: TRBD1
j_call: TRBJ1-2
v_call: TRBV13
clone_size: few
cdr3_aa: CASSSQGGVYGYTF
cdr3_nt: TGTGCCAGCAGCTCTCAGGGGGGGGTCTATGGCTACACCTTC

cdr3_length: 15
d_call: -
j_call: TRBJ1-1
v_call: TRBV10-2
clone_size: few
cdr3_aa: CASSLEGQRFTEAFF
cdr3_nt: TGCGCCAGCAGCTTAGAGGGCCAGCGTTTCACTGAAGCTTTCTTT

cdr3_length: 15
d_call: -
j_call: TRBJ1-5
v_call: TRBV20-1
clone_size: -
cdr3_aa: CSARVPGALNQPQHF
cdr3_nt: TGCAGTGCTAGAGTCCCGGGGGCGTTGAATCAGCCCCAGCATTTT

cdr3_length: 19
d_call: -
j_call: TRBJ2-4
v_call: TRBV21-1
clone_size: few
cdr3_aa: CASSAVGRTGPLAKNIQYF
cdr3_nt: TGTGCCAGCAGCGCCGTCGGACGGACAGGGCCGTTAGCCAAAAACATTCAGTACTTC

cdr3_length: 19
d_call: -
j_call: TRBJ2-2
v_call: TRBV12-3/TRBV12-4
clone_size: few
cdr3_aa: CASSFDPGALSSNTGELFF
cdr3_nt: TGTGCCAGCAGTTTCGATCCAGGGGCGCTATCGTCGAACACCGGGGAGCTGTTTTTT

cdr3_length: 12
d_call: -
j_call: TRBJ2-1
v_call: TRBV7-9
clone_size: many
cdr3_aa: CASSLGNNEQFF
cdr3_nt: TGTGCCAGCAGCTTAGGGAACAATGAGCAGTTCTTC

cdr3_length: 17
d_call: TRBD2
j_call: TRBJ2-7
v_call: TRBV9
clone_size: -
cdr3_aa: CASSPRPSGRVGGEQYF
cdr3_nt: TGTGCCAGCAGCCCCCGACCTAGCGGGAGGGTCGGGGGCGAGCAGTACTTC

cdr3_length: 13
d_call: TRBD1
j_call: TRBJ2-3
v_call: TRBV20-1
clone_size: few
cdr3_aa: CSAPGTDPDTQYF
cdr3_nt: TGCAGTGCCCCCGGGACAGACCCAGATACGCAGTATTTT

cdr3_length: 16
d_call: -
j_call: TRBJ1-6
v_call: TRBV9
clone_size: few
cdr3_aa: CASSGGRSSYNSPLHF
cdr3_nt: TGTGCCAGCAGCGGGGGCAGGAGCTCCTATAATTCACCCCTCCACTTT

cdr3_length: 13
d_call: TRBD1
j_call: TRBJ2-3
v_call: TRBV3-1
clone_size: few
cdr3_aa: CTSSPTGGDTQYF
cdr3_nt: TGTACCAGCAGCCCCACAGGGGGGGATACGCAGTATTTT

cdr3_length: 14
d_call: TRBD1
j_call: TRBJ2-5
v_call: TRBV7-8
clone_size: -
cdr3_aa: CASSLTRGRETQYF
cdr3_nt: TGTGCCAGCAGCTTAACGAGGGGGCGAGAGACCCAGTACTTC

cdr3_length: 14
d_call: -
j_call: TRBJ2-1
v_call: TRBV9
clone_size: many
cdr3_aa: CASREGGASNEQFF
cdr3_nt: TGTGCCAGCAGAGAGGGGGGGGCGAGTAATGAGCAGTTCTTC

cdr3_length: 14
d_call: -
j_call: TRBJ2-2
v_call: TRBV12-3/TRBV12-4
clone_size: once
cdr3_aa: CASSRDLRGGELFF
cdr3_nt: TGTGCCAGCAGTCGGGACTTGCGGGGCGGGGAGCTGTTTTTT

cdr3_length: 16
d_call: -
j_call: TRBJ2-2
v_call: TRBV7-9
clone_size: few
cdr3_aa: CASTYTRSVGGGELFF
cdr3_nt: TGTGCCAGCACCTACACGCGGAGCGTTGGAGGCGGGGAGCTGTTTTTT

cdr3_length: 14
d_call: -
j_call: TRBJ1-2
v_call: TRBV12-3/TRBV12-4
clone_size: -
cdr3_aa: CASSFPGRNYGYTF
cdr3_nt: TGTGCCAGCAGCTTTCCGGGACGTAACTATGGCTACACCTTC

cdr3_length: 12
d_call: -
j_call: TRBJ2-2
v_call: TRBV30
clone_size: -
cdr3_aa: CAFTQYTGELFF
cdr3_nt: TGTGCTTTCACTCAGTACACCGGGGAGCTGTTTTTT

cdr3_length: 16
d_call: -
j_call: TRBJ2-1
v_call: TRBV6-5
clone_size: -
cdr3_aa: CASSYSGLGSYNEQFF
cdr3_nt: TGTGCCAGCAGTTATTCAGGGTTGGGCTCCTACAATGAGCAGTTCTTC

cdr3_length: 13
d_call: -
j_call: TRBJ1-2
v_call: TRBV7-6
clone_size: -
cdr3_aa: CASSAGGVYGYTF
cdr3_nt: TGTGCCAGCAGCGCCGGGGGTGTCTATGGCTACACCTTC